This TCR beta chain was captured by sequencing in a study of T-cell reconstitution after alpha-beta-depleted transplantation in children (dated by TCRdb to between 2015 and 2016). Looking at the study overall: T-cell immune reconstitution after TCRalphabeta/CD19-depleted allogeneic hematopoietic cell transplantation in children was quantitatively tracked in the study by means of TCR repertoire profiling.

Libraries were made using PCR. Instrument on record: Illumina HiSeq 2500. Molecular barcoding was employed in the preparation of TCR libraries, with unique molecular identifiers being used to normalize TCRbeta repertoire quantification. The raw public data were reprocessed by TCRdb itself: fastp quality trimming at Q25, MiXCR clonotype calling, in-frame beta chains only. When rows share a CDR3 protein, they turn into one entry using the most common DNA and genes. This sample has over 550,000 distinct CDR3 sequences in its table, and about 10% of those were observed once. The ten largest clones add up to less than 5% of the sample. For this clonotype: Its specific antigen is unknown. Nothing much larger sits one base from this clone, and base qualities are not available.

Sequences SGHAT (CDR1) and FQNNGV (CDR2) are obtained from the germline V gene. There are 19 amino acids in the CDR3, from cysteine to phenylalanine inclusive. The DNA shown is the 57-base CDR3, in frame from base 1. Compared with germline, V lacks 8 bases and J lacks 2 bases; bases without a gene match: 19. This receptor was taken from a human donor who donated a stem cell graft to a child with acute myeloid leukemia. The rearrangement joined TRBV11-2 to TRBJ2-7; 12 central nucleotides agree with TRBD2. The sample in question was PBMCs from the stem cell graft donor, obtained from the stem cell graft. The base sequence is TGTGCCAGCCGGGGGCAGGGGTCGCGGACTAGCGGGGTCCCCTACGAGCAGTACTTC. Its translation is CASRGQGSRTSGVPYEQYF.